The 8 T cell receptor beta chains below come from one sample, sequenced in a study of blood T cell repertoires in COVID-19. Method: immunoSEQ multiplex PCR; TCRdb's copy keeps in-frame clones and lacks some. This sample has about 120,000 clones, with around 90% found just once. Sample: peripheral blood. The origin of the receptors is a woman aged 55 to 70 with COVID-19, enrolled during active disease.

The chain uses TRBV4-2 and TRBJ2-1; D may be TRBD2 (6 bases). The germline CDR1 and CDR2 sequences are LGHNA and YNFKEQ. The CDR3 has 14 residues. Trimming left V 8 bases short and J 2 bases short, with 13 bases between. The CDR3 DNA follows: TGTGCCAGCTCTACTAGCTGGGCCTACAATGAGCAGTTCTTC. Amino acid sequence: CASSTSWAYNEQFF.

The chain uses TRBV9 and TRBJ1-1; possible D gene TRBD1, 5 bases. Germline CDR1 reads SGDLS; CDR2 reads YYNGEE. V was pared by 0 bases and J by 1 base, with 7 bases between. The CDR3 has 14 amino acids. This CDR3 reads CASSVGQQNTEAFF. CDR3 DNA sequence: TGTGCCAGCAGCGTAGGACAGCAGAACACTGAAGCTTTCTTT.

V gene TRBV5-4 combines with J gene TRBJ1-6; D gene unclear. The CDR3 is 12 amino acids. V was trimmed by 0 bases and J by 14 bases, leaving 9 bases between them. Germline lookup yields CDR1 SGHNT and CDR2 YYREEE (reference sequence). Here the CDR3 reads CASSLGRQALHF. In DNA form, the CDR3 reads TGTGCCAGCAGCTTGGGCAGGCAGGCCCTCCACTTT. The variable domain in full, with the rest retrieved from reference TRBV5-4 and TRBJ1-6, is ETGVTQSPTHLIKTRGQQVTLRCSSQSGHNTVSWYQQALGQGPQFIFQYYREEENGRGNFPPRFSGLQFPNYSSELNVNALELDDSALYLCASSLGRQALHFGNGTRLTVT.

The chain joins TRBV27 to TRBJ1-2, with a possible D match to TRBD1 (5 bases). CDR3 length: 16 residues. Germline CDR1 MNHEY, CDR2 SMNVEV (reference sequence). The V end lost 3 bases, the J end lost 4 bases, and 18 bases lay between the germline ends. The CDR3 loop is CASSFTAGYRSYGYTF. The CDR3 region has the DNA TGTGCCAGCAGTTTCACGGCAGGGTATCGGAGCTATGGCTACACCTTC.

V gene TRBV2 combines with J gene TRBJ1-5; 7 nucleotides align to TRBD1. J was trimmed by 7 bases and V by 4 bases; bases with no gene match: 7. Germline CDR1 SNHLY, CDR2 FYNNEI. The CDR3 contains 14 residues. In DNA form, the CDR3 reads TGTGCCAGCAGTGCCGGGACAGTGAGGCAGCCCCAGCATTTT. It is translated as CASSAGTVRQPQHF.

J is TRBJ1-2 and V is TRBV7-2; D gene uncertain. Germline lookup yields CDR1 SGHTA and CDR2 FQGNSA. The length of the CDR3 is 13 residues. Trimming took 4 bases from V and 4 from J, leaving 10 bases between them. The DNA for the CDR3 is TGTGCCAGCAGCTCCAAACAGATCTATGGCTACACCTTC. Translating it yields CASSSKQIYGYTF.

This rearrangement joins TRBV9 to TRBJ1-1; D is uncertain. Germline CDR1 reads SGDLS; CDR2 reads YYNGEE. The CDR3 runs 15 residues. Trimming took off 4 bases at V and 1 base at J, with 14 bases between the two ends. CDR3: CASSPARSGNTEAFF. The DNA for the CDR3 is TGTGCCAGCAGCCCTGCTCGTTCGGGGAACACTGAAGCTTTCTTT. The whole variable domain, remainder taken from reference TRBV9 and TRBJ1-1, is DSGVTQTPKHLITATGQRVTLRCSPRSGDLSVYWYQQSLDQGLQFLIQYYNGEERAKGNILERFSAQQFPDLHSELNLSSLELGDSALYFCASSPARSGNTEAFFGQGTRLTVV.

The chain carries TRBV7-3 and TRBJ2-7; D may be TRBD2 (5 bases). Germline CDR1 and CDR2: SGHTA and FQGTGA. The CDR3 has 13 amino acids. The V and J ends lost 5 bases and 1 base respectively, with 9 bases between them. Here the CDR3 DNA reads TGTGCCAGCAGCCCTCCGGGGTCCTACGAGCAGTACTTC. As protein: CASSPPGSYEQYF.